This T cell receptor (beta chain) originates from a study of T cell changes during pregnancy in multiple sclerosis. Method: immunoSEQ multiplex PCR; TCRdb's copy keeps in-frame clones and lacks some. The profile covers tens of thousands of clones, with over 85% appearing a single time and roughly 0.5% taken by the ten largest. Germline V gives CDR1 KGHSY, CDR2 FQNENV. This CDR3 region has 13 residues. Trimming removed 6 bases at V and 4 bases at J, with 12 bases between. The chain employs TRBV16 and TRBJ1-2, with D uncertain. The source was CD4+ T cells from peripheral blood mononuclear cells, collected in the first trimester of pregnancy. The receptor was isolated from a female donor with multiple sclerosis, enrolled in a pregnancy study. The CDR3 region has the DNA TGTGCCAGCAGTCACTCCGTAGCCTATGGCTACACCTTC. Translation gives CASSHSVAYGYTF.